Listed here are 19 T cell receptor beta chains from one sample, sequenced in a study of shared clonotypes between healthy human individuals (dated by TCRdb to the early 2020s). CD8 naive samples were CD45RO-negative cells positively selected for CCR7, giving a CD45RA+CCR7+ population that excluded TemRA cells. The receptor library was made with the immunoSEQ multiplex PCR assay. TCRdb took over this immuneACCESS table, retaining in-frame rearrangements with V and J assigned. Such tables are incomplete; in checked studies, under half of the missing clones stem from an unresolved V gene, and the remainder is unexplained. In all, the sample holds roughly 2,000,000 clones, and 80% to 95% of those were seen once. The top ten clones comprise under 2% of the sample. Sequencing used naive CD8+ T cells from PBMCs. The cell subset or site label here, explained by the study, means: CD45RA+CCR7+. The receptor source for this set is a man in his late teens or twenties in good health. Some clones in this sample may be carry-over from other donors' samples.

The rearrangement uses TRBV10-3 and TRBJ1-3; D is perhaps TRBD1 (5 bases). Germline CDR1 and CDR2: ENHRY and SYGVKD. V was pared by 2 bases and J by 2 bases, with 7 bases between. CDR3 length equals 14 residues. CDR3: CAISERGPGNTIYF. The CDR3 nucleotides read TGTGCCATCAGTGAGAGGGGACCTGGAAACACCATATATTTT.

The chain joins TRBV29-1 to TRBJ2-5, with 7 bases aligning to TRBD2. This CDR3 contains 15 residues. Per the germline V gene, CDR1 is SQVTM and CDR2 is ANQGSEA. V dropped 7 bases and J dropped 0; count of bases not matched to a gene: 11. CDR3 region: CSGHPRGVHQETQYF. The CDR3 DNA follows: TGCAGCGGGCACCCCCGGGGGGTTCACCAAGAGACCCAGTACTTC.

This clone was counted a single time. This chain links TRBV27 with TRBJ2-5; 7 nucleotides line up with TRBD2. The DNA end lines up better with TRBJ2-7; the J call may be wrong. Germline CDR1 MNHEY, CDR2 SMNVEV (reference sequence). CDR3 size: 16 residues. The CDR3 loop is CASSPAAGELSYEQYF. The CDR3 DNA sequence: TGTGCCAGCAGTCCCGCGGCGGGGGAACTTTCCTACGAGCAGTACTTC.

The rearrangement links TRBV7-9 to TRBJ2-7; D may be TRBD1 (7 bases). The CDR3 loop spans 15 amino acids. Germline loops: CDR1 SEHNR, CDR2 FQNEAQ (reference sequence). Trimming removed 5 bases at V and 1 base at J, with 15 bases between. This chain's CDR3 is CASSGAGQPSYEQYF. CDR3 in DNA: TGTGCCAGCAGCGGTGCGGGACAGCCATCCTACGAGCAGTACTTC.

The V gene is TRBV30, the J gene TRBJ2-7, with 12 bases aligning to TRBD2. Germline CDR1 and CDR2: GTSNPN and SVGIG (reference sequence). The CDR3 extends over 13 amino acids. With 3 bases clipped from V and 7 bases from J, the junction kept 4 bases outside the gene matches. CDR3 protein: CAWRTSGSVEQYF. CDR3 DNA sequence: TGTGCCTGGAGGACTAGCGGGAGTGTAGAGCAGTACTTC.

The chain links TRBV7-9 to TRBJ1-5; D remains ambiguous. V lost 9 bases to trimming and J lost 9 bases, with 12 bases between them. Germline V gives CDR1 SEHNR, CDR2 FQNEAQ (reference sequence). The CDR3 is 11 residues long. The CDR3 protein is CASTSGGPQHF. The DNA for the CDR3 is TGTGCCAGTACAAGCGGCGGGCCCCAGCATTTT. The full variable domain, completed using reference TRBV7-9 and TRBJ1-5, is DTGVSQNPRHKITKRGQNVTFRCDPISEHNRLYWYRQTLGQGPEFLTYFQNEAQLEKSRLLSDRFSAERPKGSFSTLEIQRTEQGDSAMYLCASTSGGPQHFGDGTRLSIL.

The chain has TRBV27 and TRBJ2-1, with D perhaps TRBD1 (6 bases). Germline assignment: CDR1 MNHEY and CDR2 SMNVEV (reference sequence). The CDR3 length is 15 residues. V gave up 4 bases and J gave up 9 bases, with 19 bases separating them. The CDR3 coding sequence is TGTGCCAGCAGTTCCCCCACCACAGGGAGTAGTGAGCAGTTCTTC. Its protein product is CASSSPTTGSSEQFF.

V is TRBV10-2 and J is TRBJ2-1; D is unclear. This CDR3 spans 13 amino acids. CDR1 is WSHSY, CDR2 SAAADI, per germline. V gave up 7 bases and J gave up 5 bases, with 12 bases separating them. CDR3 coding DNA: TGCGCCAGCATCAGGACGCCGAACAATGAGCAGTTCTTC. Its protein is CASIRTPNNEQFF.

The chain recombines TRBV7-7 with TRBJ2-7, with 10 nucleotides matching TRBD1. The CDR3 runs 15 residues. With 3 bases clipped from V and 4 bases from J, the junction kept 6 bases outside the gene matches. The germline CDR1 and CDR2 sequences are SSHAT and FNYEAQ (reference sequence). CDR3 protein: CASSFRQGAGYEQYF. CDR3 bases: TGTGCCAGCAGCTTCAGACAGGGGGCTGGGTACGAGCAGTACTTC. Filled out from reference TRBV7-7 and TRBJ2-7, the complete variable domain reads GAGVSQSPRYKVTKRGQDVTLRCDPISSHATLYWYQQALGQGPEFLTYFNYEAQPDKSGLPSDRFSAERPEGSISTLTIQRTEQRDSAMYRCASSFRQGAGYEQYFGPGTRLTVT.

The V gene is TRBV7-9, the J gene TRBJ2-5, with 8 bases identical to TRBD1. The CDR3 sequence is 15 residues long. Per germline, CDR1 SEHNR and CDR2 FQNEAQ (reference sequence). V was pared by 3 bases and J by 5 bases, with 8 bases of the junction left unmatched. In DNA, the CDR3 is TGTGCCAGCAGCTTCATCTTTACAGGGGGGGAGACCCAGTACTTC. Translating it yields CASSFIFTGGETQYF.

This clone came up once. The V and J genes are TRBV27 and TRBJ2-7; D is possibly TRBD1 or TRBD2 (5 bases each). Per the germline V gene, CDR1 is MNHEY and CDR2 is SMNVEV (reference sequence). V lost 8 bases, J lost 1 base, and 12 bases lay in between. The CDR3 spans 13 residues. The CDR3 loop reads CASAQGTSYEQYF. The CDR3 nucleotides read TGTGCCAGCGCGCAAGGGACGTCCTACGAGCAGTACTTC.

This chain joins TRBV27 and TRBJ2-1; D is possibly TRBD1 or TRBD2 (5 bases each). The ends were cut back, 5 bases at V and 4 bases at J, with 15 bases in the middle. The CDR3 totals 15 residues. Per germline, CDR1 MNHEY and CDR2 SMNVEV (reference sequence). CDR3 protein: CASSPTGTSYNEQFF. The DNA of the CDR3 is TGTGCCAGCAGTCCCACCGGGACGTCTTACAATGAGCAGTTCTTC.

The CDR3 DNA sequence: TGCGCCAGCAGCGCGCCGACAGTGGGATACTCTGGGGCCAACGTCCTGACTTTC. Its protein product is CASSAPTVGYSGANVLTF. The chain combines TRBV5-1 with TRBJ2-6; weak D call: TRBD1 (5 bases). Germline V gene sequence: CDR1 SGHRS, CDR2 YFSETQ. V lost 4 bases and J 0 bases, leaving 17 bases between the germline ends. The CDR3 extends over 18 amino acids. The full variable domain, completed using reference TRBV5-1 and TRBJ2-6, is KAGVTQTPRYLIKTRGQQVTLSCSPISGHRSVSWYQQTPGQGLQFLFEYFSETQRNKGNFPGRFSGRQFSNSRSEMNVSTLELGDSALYLCASSAPTVGYSGANVLTFGAGSRLTVL.

The chain carries TRBV29-1 and TRBJ2-7; D not certain. V dropped 4 bases and J dropped 3 bases, with 16 bases sitting between them. Germline-derived CDR1 and CDR2 are SQVTM and ANQGSEA. This CDR3 region has 14 residues. The CDR3 DNA is TGCAGCGTTGCCTTTATTGGGCCCCTCTACGAGCAGTACTTC. It translates to CSVAFIGPLYEQYF.

J is TRBJ1-1 and V is TRBV9; 12 bases are shared with TRBD1. CDR3 length: 18 residues. Germline V gives CDR1 SGDLS, CDR2 YYNGEE. With 4 bases clipped from V and 6 bases from J, the junction kept 16 bases outside the gene matches. The CDR3 reads CASSPRPGQGAGGSEAFF. CDR3 coding DNA: TGTGCCAGCAGCCCTCGTCCGGGACAGGGGGCCGGGGGCTCTGAAGCTTTCTTT.

The rearrangement uses TRBV7-6 and TRBJ1-5; D perhaps matches TRBD1 (6 bases). This CDR3 is built from 15 residues. V was cut by 6 bases and J by 4 bases, with 16 bases left in between. The germline V gene encodes CDR1 SGHVS and CDR2 FNYEAQ. The CDR3 sequence: CASSPYRARNQPQHF. The CDR3 DNA is TGTGCCAGCAGTCCATACAGGGCCCGGAATCAGCCCCAGCATTTT.

This rearrangement joins TRBV19 to TRBJ2-1; the match to TRBD2 covers 9 bases. The CDR3 length is 15 residues. The V gene end was trimmed by 6 bases and the J gene end by 3 bases; junction bases not matched to a gene: 6. Germline values: CDR1 LNHDA, CDR2 SQIVND (reference sequence). The CDR3 nucleotides read TGTGCCAGTAGCCCGGGACTAGCAGTCTACAATGAGCAGTTCTTC. It translates to CASSPGLAVYNEQFF. The variable domain in full, with the rest retrieved from reference TRBV19 and TRBJ2-1, is DGGITQSPKYLFRKEGQNVTLSCEQNLNHDAMYWYRQDPGQGLRLIYYSQIVNDFQKGDIAEGYSVSREKKESFPLTVTSAQKNPTAFYLCASSPGLAVYNEQFFGPGTRLTVL.

A word on this clone: Its ends do not fully match the called genes, so a read error is possible. The rearrangement joins TRBV27 to TRBJ1-2; 7 bases align to TRBD1. Germline assignment: CDR1 MNHEY and CDR2 SMNVEV (reference sequence). This CDR3 contains 14 residues. DNA of the CDR3: TGTGCCAGCTCCCGGACAGGTTCTAACTATGACTACACCTTC. This codes for CASSRTGSNYDYTF.

The chain recombines TRBV5-4 with TRBJ1-1; D gene uncertain. Germline CDR1 and CDR2: SGHNT and YYREEE (reference sequence). CDR3 length: 15 amino acids. V was trimmed by 2 bases and J by 1 base, leaving 12 bases between them. In DNA form, the CDR3 reads TGTGCCAGCAGCTTAAAAAGGGAGGCGAACACTGAAGCTTTCTTT. This codes for CASSLKREANTEAFF.